The rows below give T cell receptor beta chains drawn from one sample of a study of tumor and adjacent non-tumor tissue in lung cancer. TCRdb re-called the multiplex PCR reads through MiXCR, storing one row per CDR3 protein. The sample records about 86,000 distinct CDR3 sequences, 75% to 85% being singletons. The sequencing input was distant non-tumor lung tissue. These receptors came from a woman aged 45 to 65 with non-small cell lung cancer. CDR3s include the opening cysteine and the closing phenylalanine or tryptophan. The D gene is left open where the match is weak. A clone size is listed for some rows: how often the clone was seen (once, few, many), or a class if it is expanded.

TGCGCCATCAGTTTACACGGGTACGAGCAGCACTTC | CAISLHGYEQHF | TRBV10-3 | NA | NA | TRBJ2-7
TGTGCCAGCAGGCTCGGACTGGCAACAGATACGCAGTATTTT | CASRLGLATDTQYF | TRBV6-1 | NA | many | TRBJ2-3
TGCAGTGCCGGGAGTAGGTATAGCACAGATACGCAGTATTTT | CSAGSRYSTDTQYF | TRBV20-1 | NA | few | TRBJ2-3
TGTGCCACTAGTTTAGCCCCTAACAATGAGCAGTTCTTC | CATSLAPNNEQFF | TRBV6-2/TRBV6-3 | NA | once | TRBJ2-1
TGTACCTGGGGTCTACCAGGAAACTATGGCTACACCTTC | CTWGLPGNYGYTF | TRBV30 | NA | few | TRBJ1-2
TGTGCTAGCAGTGGGGGCGGTGGTTTTGATCAGCCCCAGCATTTT | CASSGGGGFDQPQHF | TRBV6-1 | NA | NA | TRBJ1-5
TGTGCCCGTGGGGGTAACTACGAGCAGTACTTC | CARGGNYEQYF | TRBV30 | NA | many | TRBJ2-7
TGCAGCGTTGGCGGGACAGGAACAGGAGATACGGAGTATTTT | CSVGGTGTGDTEYF | TRBV29-1 | TRBD1 | once | TRBJ2-3
TGTGCCGGCAGCCTTCGTCCCCCGGGACATGGGAGAAGGACCGGGGAGCTGTTTTTT | CAGSLRPPGHGRRTGELFF | TRBV6-5 | NA | NA | TRBJ2-2
TGTGCCAGCAGCCAGACCTACGAGCAGTACTTC | CASSQTYEQYF | TRBV6-6 | NA | many | TRBJ2-7
TGTGCCAGCCTGACCCAGAGAGTCAAGTACTTC | CASLTQRVKYF | TRBV6-2/TRBV6-3 | NA | many | TRBJ2-7
TGTGCAAGCAGCCAAGACCTCAGTAGCAATCAGCCCCATCATTTT | CASSQDLSSNQPHHF | TRBV4-2 | NA | NA | TRBJ1-5
TGTGCCAGCAGCCCTCGACATCTTTTCAATGAGCAGTTCTTC | CASSPRHLFNEQFF | TRBV6-6 | NA | many | TRBJ2-1
TGCGCCAGCAGCTTGGATCCGACAGGGGCAATGGGTGAGCAGTTCTTC | CASSLDPTGAMGEQFF | TRBV5-1 | TRBD1 | NA | TRBJ2-1
TGCGCCAGCAGCATGGTGGCGGACCTTCCACTAGCCGCATCTGGGGCCAACGTCCTGACTTTC | CASSMVADLPLAASGANVLTF | TRBV5-1 | NA | NA | TRBJ2-6